The clone carrying this T cell receptor (beta chain) has more than one count but fewer than ten. This sample stems from a study of blood T cells in healthy people across ages. With V trimmed by 5 bases and J by 6 bases, 6 bases remained unmatched. From germline, CDR1 is MNHEY and CDR2 SMNVEV (reference sequence). The CDR3 contains 14 residues. Then a second PCR, running roughly 7 to 11 cycles, was carried out with a sample-barcoded 5' primer and a J-beta primer mix. TCRdb analysed the 5' RACE reads with MiXCR anew, one entry per CDR3 protein. The profile shows about 930,000 distinct CDR3 sequences, just under 30% of them singletons. These data also featured in a second study, about T cells of mothers and their children.

The gene calls are TRBV27 and TRBJ1-4; 7 nucleotides match TRBD1. Sequenced input: blood. This TCR was recovered from a woman aged 40 to 55 in good health. The CDR3 region has the DNA TGTGCCAGCAGTCCTTGGGACAGTGATGAAAAACTGTTTTTT. It specifies CASSPWDSDEKLFF.